This T cell receptor (beta chain) was found in a study of regulatory T cells in long-lasting Graves disease. The table lists this clonotype with many counts. The time point was: persistent/refractory GD, antithyroid drugs over 5 years with positive TRAb. With RNA extracted from PBMCs as input, the TCR library was made. To make TCR beta libraries, researchers used iRepertoire HTBI primers and Arm-PCR of CDR3 regions. TCRdb recomputed calls from the multiplex PCR reads with MiXCR, one row per CDR3 protein. The sample yields some 430,000 distinct CDR3 sequences, about 22% seen once. From germline, CDR1 is MGHDK and CDR2 SYGVNS. V was clipped by 4 bases and J by 0 bases; unmatched bases: 8. The CDR3 spans 16 residues.

The material was peripheral blood mononuclear cells (PBMCs), obtained when the disease was refractory, from a patient treated with antithyroid drugs. This receptor was taken from a female donor with Graves disease. This sequence joins TRBV25-1 and TRBJ1-1, with 7 nucleotides matching TRBD1. The CDR3 is CASSGPYDRVNTEAFF. Here the CDR3 DNA reads TGTGCCAGCAGTGGGCCCTATGACAGGGTGAACACTGAAGCTTTCTTT.